The source of this TCR beta chain is a study of cytomegalovirus exposure and HLA in healthy donors. CDR3 size: 18 residues. V was pared by 4 bases and J by 1 base, with 23 bases between. Germline V gene sequence: CDR1 SGHDT, CDR2 YYEEEE. PCR was performed using 60 Vbeta and 13 Jbeta primers. Measured with immunoSEQ multiplex PCR; TCRdb has only the in-frame clones, and not every one. The profile shows 150,000 or so clones, about two thirds of them singletons. The material sequenced was PBMCs. This sequence was found in a man aged 25 to 40 in good health and CMV-seropositive. The chain is built from TRBV5-6 and TRBJ1-2; a possible D gene is TRBD1 (5 bases). This chain's CDR3 is CASSRFGATEQLNYGYTF. CDR3 in DNA: TGTGCCAGCAGCCGCTTTGGGGCGACGGAACAACTTAACTATGGCTACACCTTC. The whole variable domain, filled in from reference TRBV5-6 and TRBJ1-2, reads DAGVTQSPTHLIKTRGQQVTLRCSPKSGHDTVSWYQQALGQGPQFIFQYYEEEERQRGNFPDRFSGHQFPNYSSELNVNALLLGDSALYLCASSRFGATEQLNYGYTFGSGTRLTVV.